What follows is one TCR beta chain and its context. The data were obtained in a study of T cell changes during pregnancy in multiple sclerosis. V gave up 0 bases and J gave up 2 bases, with 5 bases separating them. Germline lookup yields CDR1 ENHRY and CDR2 SYGVKD. The CDR3 loop spans 14 amino acids. Profiled with immunoSEQ multiplex PCR; TCRdb holds only in-frame clones, not every one. The repertoire holds 30,000 to 40,000 clones, with 90% as singletons. The specimen comprised CD4+ T cells from peripheral blood mononuclear cells, sampled in the second trimester of pregnancy. The source is a female donor with multiple sclerosis, enrolled in a pregnancy study. The chain carries TRBV10-3 and TRBJ1-5; D is uncertain. CDR3 in amino acids: CAISESQGNQPQHF. In nucleotides, the CDR3 is TGTGCCATCAGTGAGTCCCAGGGCAATCAGCCCCAGCATTTT.